This T cell receptor (beta chain) was profiled in a study of blood T cell repertoires in COVID-19. Overall study context: Samples representing acute and convalescent COVID-19 were sourced from the United States, Italy and Spain. Sample material is recorded as cDNA or gDNA derived from T cells, B-cell-depleted T cells, or PBMCs.

TCRdb's copy holds only in-frame clones and misses some; the assay was immunoSEQ multiplex PCR. The sample includes nearly 25,000 clones, about four fifths seen only once; the top ten take about 6.5%. CDR1 is GTSNPN, CDR2 SVGIG, per germline (reference sequence). V dropped 2 bases and J dropped 3 bases, with 17 bases sitting between them. The CDR3 covers 16 residues. Recruited during active infection, patients (from Seattle) were subsequently followed longitudinally. The chain carries TRBV30 and TRBJ1-5, with D possibly TRBD1 on 6 matching bases. The receptor's source is a man aged 50 to 60 with COVID-19, enrolled during active disease. Source material: peripheral blood. The DNA of the CDR3 is TGTGCCTGGAGTCCCCCACAGGGATACTTCAATCAGCCCCAGCATTTT. Its protein product is CAWSPPQGYFNQPQHF.